This paragraph covers one T cell receptor beta chain sequence. Which antigen it targets is not known. No quality values exist for individual bases; no much larger clone is one base distant. The record originates from a study of T cell responses to AZD1222 COVID-19 vaccine (dated by TCRdb to 2020 to 2023). Study-level background: AZD1222 recipients whose second dose came at about 4 weeks and those whose second dose came at about 12 weeks were combined into one group, since spike-specific TCR depth and breadth did not differ between the two schedules. TCR sequencing was performed for fewer than 250 trial participants, of whom roughly 200 were given two doses of AZD1222 and about 25 were given two doses of MenACWY control vaccine. Trial participants were enrolled by age into subgroups of 18-55, 56-69 and 70-plus years, and about 150, 27 and 61 TCR-sequenced participants, respectively, were included in these subgroups. What the research found in general, with its limitations: Nearly half of unique spike-specific TCRs reportedly recognized epitopes outside regions mutated in the B.1.351 and B.1.1.7 variants. The 56-69-year group was small, and its depth increase did not reach significance, likely because of low power. No day 14 peak-response samples were available, so repertoires were characterized only after the peak T cell response. Conclusions about previously exposed vaccinees are limited, since just six AZD1222 recipients were seropositive for SARS-CoV-2 at baseline. Spike-specific TCR breadth and depth rose significantly after two AZD1222 doses compared with day 0 and with MenACWY recipients. Participants were mostly white British, with more females than males. The authors suggested clonal diversity may have been underestimated. Vaccine-associated CD4 TCRs spanned the whole spike protein, with dominant responses in regions 160-218 and 743-854.

The intended sense of this specimen's time point label: baseline before first vaccination. Vaccinee samples came from UK trials COV001 and COV002, including a single-blind randomized controlled phase 2/3 trial of AZD1222 (ChAdOx1 nCoV-19) in healthy adults. For TCRbeta chain sequencing, PBMC samples were collected from trial participants at day 0 and at day 28 after the second dose. The CDR3 regions of human TCRbeta chains were analyzed by immunosequencing. Concerning the study's data processing: TCRs in the repertoires were matched against a reference library of SARS-CoV-2-specific TCRs that had been generated with the MIRA antigen-specificity platform. Breadth was defined as the fraction of unique TCRs that were SARS-CoV-2-associated, and depth was defined as the fraction of total T cells that were SARS-CoV-2-associated. Using the MIRA data, each spike-specific TCR was mapped to the spike region that the TCR reacts to and placed in a CD4 or CD8 class. Log10-transformed breadth and depth values were compared by one-way ANOVA with Sidak's multiple comparisons tests. TCRdb obtained this table from immuneACCESS and retained in-frame rearrangements with V and J assigned. These tables miss some clones; where compared with another copy, unresolved V genes account for less than half of the shortfall, and the remainder is unexplained. The DNA was the basis for D and trimming; V, J and clone size are from that table. The sample table shows around 260,000 clones, and 93% are seen once. The ten largest clonotypes hold around 0.58% of the sample.

The germline V gene yields SGHDT for CDR1 and YYEEEE for CDR2. Including cysteine and phenylalanine, the CDR3 has 14 amino acids. The entry retains the CDR3 DNA only, 42 bases that are in frame from base 1. V loses 3 bases, J loses 8 bases, and the germline ends lie 17 bases apart. Source: peripheral blood, taken on day 0 of AZD1222 vaccination. This clonotype was sampled from an adult in good health. The chain couples TRBV5-6 to TRBJ1-2; the D gene cannot be resolved reliably. The CDR3 protein sequence reads: CASSSLTGLLGYTF. The DNA sequence is TGTGCCAGCAGCTCATTGACTGGACTACTAGGCTACACCTTC.